One and the same sample provided the 20 T cell receptor beta chains below, sequenced in a study of cytomegalovirus exposure and HLA in healthy donors. Amplification used 60 Vbeta primers and 13 Jbeta primers. The assay was immunoSEQ multiplex PCR, and TCRdb's table has in-frame clones only and misses some. The sample lists approximately 130,000 clones; roughly 80% were seen once. Source material: PBMCs. Source of these receptors: a woman between 40 and 50 years old in good health and CMV-seronegative.

The J gene is TRBJ2-6, the V gene TRBV27, with D maybe TRBD2 (6 bases). This CDR3 is 17 amino acids long. The germline V gene encodes CDR1 MNHEY and CDR2 SMNVEV (reference sequence). V shed 5 bases and J shed 2 bases, with 16 bases lying between them. Here the CDR3 reads CASSPGVGEAGANVLTF. Here the CDR3 DNA reads TGTGCCAGCAGTCCAGGAGTAGGGGAGGCTGGGGCCAACGTCCTGACTTTC.

This chain uses TRBV28 with TRBJ1-2; TRBD1 matches at 7 bases. After removal of 5 bases from V and 4 bases from J, the junction contained 10 bases not matched to a gene. This CDR3 has 15 residues. Germline loops: CDR1 MDHEN, CDR2 SYDVKM. The CDR3 loop reads CASSKYRGPSYGYTF. CDR3 in DNA: TGTGCCAGCAGTAAATACAGGGGTCCGAGCTATGGCTACACCTTC.

As to this clone: An end of the junction differs from the germline gene, which may be a read error. CDR3 in DNA: TGTTCCAGTAGTACCTCTTTTTCTGGGGCCAACGTCCTGACTTTC. This gives the protein CSSSTSFSGANVLTF. The chain is built from TRBV19 and TRBJ2-6, with no clear D. The length of the CDR3 is 15 residues. From germline, CDR1 is LNHDA and CDR2 SQIVND (reference sequence).

The CDR3 sequence: CASGGYQPQHF. DNA of the CDR3: TGTGCCTCGGGAGGGTATCAGCCCCAGCATTTT. This rearrangement joins TRBV19 to TRBJ1-5; no clear D gene. This CDR3 contains 11 residues. The V and J ends lost 11 bases and 5 bases respectively, with 10 bases between them. CDR1 and CDR2 from the germline V gene are LNHDA and SQIVND (reference sequence).

The gene calls are TRBV6-5 and TRBJ1-4; D possibly corresponds to TRBD1 (6 bases). CDR1 MNHEY and CDR2 SVGAGI come from the germline V gene. With 6 bases removed from V and 8 bases from J, the gap between germline ends came to 16 bases. CDR3 size: 14 residues. In DNA, the CDR3 is TGTGCCAGCAGCCCAACAGGGAAGGACGAAAAACTGTTTTTT. Translated: CASSPTGKDEKLFF.

This clone was recorded once. The gene calls are TRBV6-6 and TRBJ2-3, with D possibly TRBD1 on 5 matching bases. CDR1 and CDR2 (germline): MNHNY, SVGAGI (reference sequence). This CDR3 has 15 amino acids. V shed 2 bases and J shed 2 bases, with 11 bases lying between them. For the CDR3, the DNA is TGTGCCAGCAGTTACCTGGGGCAGCCCACAGATACGCAGTATTTT. It codes for CASSYLGQPTDTQYF.

This clone was counted once. CDR3 residues: CASSLAGRGHGNTEAFF. CDR3 DNA: TGTGCCAGCAGCTTAGCGGGCAGGGGGCATGGGAACACTGAAGCTTTCTTT. The J gene is TRBJ1-1, the V gene TRBV7-9, with TRBD1 identical over 8 bases. Germline-derived CDR1 and CDR2 are SEHNR and FQNEAQ (reference sequence). V trimming: 0 bases; J trimming: 1 base; junction bases outside the gene matches: 7. This CDR3 is 17 amino acids long.

The rearrangement uses TRBV5-1 and TRBJ1-1; 10 nucleotides line up with TRBD1. CDR3 length equals 17 residues. V lost 4 bases and J lost 3; bases outside the gene matches: 12. Germline CDR1 and CDR2: SGHRS and YFSETQ. This CDR3 is CASSPWTGGRGDTEAFF. Written as DNA, the CDR3 is TGCGCCAGCAGCCCCTGGACAGGGGGAAGAGGGGACACTGAAGCTTTCTTT.

The DNA for the CDR3 is TGCGCCAGCAGCCACGGACGACTAGCGGGGTCCTACGAGCAGTACTTC. Translated, it gives CASSHGRLAGSYEQYF. This chain uses TRBV4-1 with TRBJ2-7; 11 nucleotides line up with TRBD2. V was clipped by 3 bases and J by 1 base; unmatched bases: 5. Germline-derived CDR1 and CDR2 are MGHRA and YSYEKL. The CDR3 spans 16 residues.

This chain links TRBV5-4 with TRBJ2-7; perhaps TRBD2 as D (5 bases). The CDR3 is made up of 17 amino acids. Trimming left V 2 bases short and J 3 bases short, with 21 bases between. Germline-derived CDR1 and CDR2 are SGHNT and YYREEE (reference sequence). The CDR3 region has the DNA TGTGCCAGCAGCTTCCGACGAGCGGACCTAGTAGGCTACGAGCAGTACTTC. Translation: CASSFRRADLVGYEQYF.

The rearrangement uses TRBV6-1 and TRBJ2-3; 8 bases are shared with TRBD2. The germline gives CDR1 MNHNS, CDR2 SASEGT. The J segment lost 3 bases and the V segment lost 1 base, leaving 6 bases of the junction unmatched. The CDR3 runs to 16 residues. The CDR3 DNA sequence: TGTGCCAGCAGTGAAGTCAGCGGGAGTTTAACAGATACGCAGTATTTT. Translated, it gives CASSEVSGSLTDTQYF.

The rearrangement uses TRBV2 and TRBJ1-1; D ambiguous. The CDR3 runs to 14 residues. The V gene lost 7 bases and the J gene lost 8 bases, with 20 bases spanning the gap. Looked up from germline, CDR1 is SNHLY and CDR2 is FYNNEI. CDR3 residues: CASTPTQYEREAFF. CDR3 bases: TGTGCCAGCACCCCCACCCAGTACGAGAGGGAAGCTTTCTTT. Using reference TRBV2 and TRBJ1-1 for the parts outside the CDR3, the full variable domain is EPEVTQTPSHQVTQMGQEVILRCVPISNHLYFYWYRQILGQKVEFLVSFYNNEISEKSEIFDDQFSVERPDGSNFTLKIRSTKLEDSAMYFCASTPTQYEREAFFGQGTRLTVV.

CDR3 protein: CASTMGGVDTEAFF. Written as DNA, the CDR3 is TGTGCCAGCACCATGGGGGGGGTGGATACTGAAGCTTTCTTT. The chain is built from TRBV6-1 and TRBJ1-1, with a tentative D call TRBD1 (5 bases). V shed 7 bases and J shed 5 bases, with 17 bases lying between them. Germline V gives CDR1 MNHNS, CDR2 SASEGT. CDR3 size: 14 residues.

The chain has TRBV9 and TRBJ2-3, with 10 nucleotides matching TRBD2. CDR1 and CDR2 (germline): SGDLS, YYNGEE. Trimming took 2 bases from V and 1 from J; bases not matched to a gene: 7. This CDR3 comprises 17 residues. As DNA, the CDR3 is TGTGCCAGCAGCGTCCAACCTACTAGCGGGGGCACAGATACGCAGTATTTT. Its translation: CASSVQPTSGGTDTQYF.

The chain uses TRBV19 and TRBJ2-7; TRBD2 might be the D (5 bases). V was clipped by 6 bases and J by 3 bases, with 12 bases between them. Germline V gene lookup returns CDR1 LNHDA and CDR2 SQIVND (reference sequence). The CDR3 runs to 13 residues. The CDR3 here is CASSSRDRYEQYF. In nucleotides, the CDR3 is TGTGCCAGTAGCTCTCGGGATCGCTACGAGCAGTACTTC.

The chain has TRBV7-8 and TRBJ2-5, with 9 bases identical to TRBD1. Germline V CDR1 and CDR2: SGHVS, FQNEAQ. The length of the CDR3 is 16 residues. Trimming removed 5 bases from V and 2 bases from J; junction bases left unmatched: 9. CDR3 in DNA: TGTGCCAGCAGCATCCCCGCGGGGACAGGGCAAGAGACCCAGTACTTC. Encoded protein: CASSIPAGTGQETQYF.

The chain employs TRBV7-9 and TRBJ2-7, with D unresolved. The germline V gene has CDR1 SEHNR and CDR2 FQNEAQ (reference sequence). This CDR3 has 12 amino acids. The ends were cut back, 1 base at V and 6 bases at J, with 7 bases in the middle. In nucleotides, the CDR3 is TGTGCCAGCAGCTTAGGTAGGAGCGAGCAGTACTTC. This translates into CASSLGRSEQYF.

This chain links TRBV4-3 with TRBJ2-1, with D possibly TRBD1 on 7 matching bases. The CDR3 length is 14 residues. Between the trimmed V and J ends, which lost 5 bases and 9 bases, there was a span of 17 bases. Looked up from germline, CDR1 is LGHNA and CDR2 is YSLEER. This CDR3 is CASSSRQGGGEQFF. CDR3 bases: TGCGCCAGCAGCTCCCGACAGGGAGGTGGTGAGCAGTTCTTC.

This clone was seen a single time. This sequence joins TRBV4-3 and TRBJ2-7; weak D call: TRBD2 (5 bases). Trimming cost V 1 base and J 0 bases, with 7 bases left between them. This CDR3 contains 14 residues. In germline, CDR1 is LGHNA, CDR2 YSLEER. Here the CDR3 reads CASSQGDYSYEQYF. CDR3 nucleotides: TGCGCCAGCAGCCAAGGTGACTACTCCTACGAGCAGTACTTC.

The V gene is TRBV7-9, the J gene TRBJ2-1; D unclear. From germline, CDR1 is SEHNR and CDR2 FQNEAQ (reference sequence). The length of the CDR3 is 15 residues. The V end lost 5 bases, the J end lost 0 bases, and 11 bases lay between the germline ends. Here the CDR3 DNA reads TGTGCCAGCAGCGTTATTCCGAGCTCCTACAATGAGCAGTTCTTC. Its protein is CASSVIPSSYNEQFF.